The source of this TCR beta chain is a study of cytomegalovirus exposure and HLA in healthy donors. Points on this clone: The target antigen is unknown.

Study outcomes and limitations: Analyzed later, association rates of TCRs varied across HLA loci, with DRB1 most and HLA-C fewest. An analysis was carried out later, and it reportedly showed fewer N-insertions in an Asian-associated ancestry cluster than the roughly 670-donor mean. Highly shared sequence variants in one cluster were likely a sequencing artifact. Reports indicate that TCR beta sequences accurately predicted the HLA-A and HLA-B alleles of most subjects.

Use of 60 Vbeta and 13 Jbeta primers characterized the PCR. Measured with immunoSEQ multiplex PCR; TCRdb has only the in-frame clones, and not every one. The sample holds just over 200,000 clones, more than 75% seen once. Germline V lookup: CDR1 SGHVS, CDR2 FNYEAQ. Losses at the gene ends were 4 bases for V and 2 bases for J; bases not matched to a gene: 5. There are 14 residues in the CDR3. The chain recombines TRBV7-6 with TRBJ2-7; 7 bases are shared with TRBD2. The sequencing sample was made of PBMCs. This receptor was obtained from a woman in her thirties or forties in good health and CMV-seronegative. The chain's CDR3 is CASSSGRETYEQYF. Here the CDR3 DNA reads TGTGCCAGCAGCTCCGGGCGGGAGACCTACGAGCAGTACTTC.